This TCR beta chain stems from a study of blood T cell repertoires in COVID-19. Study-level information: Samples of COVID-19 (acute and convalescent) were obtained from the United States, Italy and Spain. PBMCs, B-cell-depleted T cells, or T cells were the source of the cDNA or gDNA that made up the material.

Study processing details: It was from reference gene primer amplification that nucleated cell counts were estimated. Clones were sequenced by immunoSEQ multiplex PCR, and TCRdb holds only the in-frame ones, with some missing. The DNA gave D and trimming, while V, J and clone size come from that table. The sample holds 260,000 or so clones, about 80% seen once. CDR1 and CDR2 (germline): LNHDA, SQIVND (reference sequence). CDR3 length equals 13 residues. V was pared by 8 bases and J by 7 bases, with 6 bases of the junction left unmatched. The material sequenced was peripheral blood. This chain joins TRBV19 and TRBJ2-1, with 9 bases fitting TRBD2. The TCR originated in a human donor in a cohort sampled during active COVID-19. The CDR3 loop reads CASGEAGGNEQFF. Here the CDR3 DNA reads TGTGCCAGTGGGGAGGCGGGAGGGAATGAGCAGTTCTTC.